Listed below are T cell receptor beta chains from one sample, sequenced in a study of T cell responses to AZD1222 COVID-19 vaccine. TCRdb's table, derived via immunoSEQ multiplex PCR, lists solely in-frame clones and lacks some. The table records approximately 150,000 clones, almost 90% of them present only once. This sample comprised peripheral blood, obtained 28 days after the second AZD1222 dose. These receptor sequences come from an adult who received the AZD1222 COVID-19 vaccine. CDR3s leave out the opening cysteine and the closing phenylalanine or tryptophan. For some rows the clone size is stated as once, few or many, or as a class when expanded; others skip it.

cdr3_length	v_call	clone_size	j_call	cdr3_aa
9	TRBV6-5	.	TRBJ2-7	ASRAGYEQY
13	TRBV18	.	TRBJ1-2	ASSPPDRDYYGYT
10	TRBV5-8	.	TRBJ2-3	ASRSTTDTQY
14	TRBV6-6	.	TRBJ2-2	ASSATSSARTGELF
10	TRBV5-1	.	TRBJ2-1	ASSLDYNEQF
14	TRBV7-9	.	TRBJ2-5	ASSLARGTDEETQY
14	TRBV28	once	TRBJ1-3	AARTESAGLGNTIY
12	TRBV6-5	once	TRBJ1-1	ASSKGRQNTEAF
12	TRBV28	.	TRBJ2-7	ASSLGQGTYEQY
13	TRBV27	once	TRBJ2-3	ASSLSGSSRDTQY
13	TRBV14	.	TRBJ1-1	ASSQDAGLNTEAF
12	TRBV9	once	TRBJ2-7	ASSSRGDGYEQY
9	TRBV2	.	TRBJ2-1	ASTFYNEQF
12	TRBV28	.	TRBJ1-2	ASRRTGTNYGYT
14	TRBV6-1	.	TRBJ2-2	ASSEAGTANTGELF
13	TRBV2	.	TRBJ2-1	ASSDWGPSYNEQF
12	TRBV5-1	.	TRBJ2-2	ASSTPGDTGELF
13	TRBV11-3	few	TRBJ2-1	ASSTTGPSYNEQF
13	TRBV6-5	.	TRBJ1-5	ASGQGSYSNQPQH
13	TRBV5-6	.	TRBJ2-1	ASSADRGTYNEQF
12	TRBV7-9	once	TRBJ1-2	ASSPGTGFYGYT
11	TRBV9	.	TRBJ1-2	ASSRTGGYGYT
11	TRBV7-8	.	TRBJ1-2	ASSLGAYYGYT
13	TRBV9	.	TRBJ2-3	ASSLGPQGSDTQY
12	TRBV4-2	once	TRBJ2-5	ASSQARGEETQY
11	TRBV11-2	.	TRBJ1-1	ASSTGGNTEAF
14	TRBV2	.	TRBJ2-5	ASSESGQGVYETQY
13	TRBV6-5	.	TRBJ1-5	ASRSPGQRNQPQH
13	TRBV7-9	once	TRBJ1-1	ASSLGTRNVIEAF
13	TRBV5-4	.	TRBJ1-6	ASSLGRQGALPLH
18	TRBV18	few	TRBJ2-1	ASSPPGLGGLAGGGGEQF
13	TRBV4-2	.	TRBJ1-5	ASSQDGDSNQPQH
10	TRBV19	.	TRBJ1-1	ASITGGGEAF
11	TRBV2	.	TRBJ1-3	ASSGTAGNTIY
14	TRBV6-2/TRBV6-3	.	TRBJ2-7	ASSYELRAGFYEQY